Below, 23 T cell receptor beta chains from the same sample are listed, as sequenced in a study of blood T cells in healthy people across ages. PCR was performed a second time for 7 to 11 cycles using a sample-barcoded 5' primer and a J-beta primer mix. TCRdb ran MiXCR on the 5' RACE reads and lists one entry per CDR3 protein. The data show 1 million or so distinct CDR3 sequences, 20% to 25% seen once. The same sample was also used in a study of T cells of mothers and their children.

The material sequenced was blood. Receptors were obtained from a girl aged 2-9 years in good health.

The chain employs TRBV27 and TRBJ2-1; TRBD1 is a possible D gene (6 bases). The CDR3 covers 14 residues. The ends were cut back, 5 bases at V and 8 bases at J, with 16 bases in the middle. Germline assignment: CDR1 MNHEY and CDR2 SMNVEV (reference sequence). The CDR3 nucleotides are TGTGCCAGCAGTCCCCACAGGGTGGGTTATGAGCAGTTCTTC. The encoded protein is CASSPHRVGYEQFF.

The chain uses TRBV12-3 or TRBV12-4 and TRBJ2-7; D perhaps matches TRBD1 (5 bases). This CDR3 has 14 amino acids. Trimming stripped 3 bases from V and 2 bases from J, with 11 bases between. Written as DNA, the CDR3 is TGTGCCAGCAGTTTCCCAGGGCGGCCCTACGAGCAGTACTTC. The encoded protein is CASSFPGRPYEQYF.

This clonotype was seen only a few times. The V and J genes are TRBV28 and TRBJ2-5; TRBD1 matches 7 bases. This CDR3 is 16 amino acids long. Germline CDR1 and CDR2: MDHEN and SYDVKM. Trimming removed 5 bases from V and 5 bases from J; junction bases left unmatched: 14. CDR3 residues: CASSTLILGGRETQYF. For the CDR3, the DNA is TGTGCCAGCAGTACCCTCATTCTAGGGGGCCGGGAGACCCAGTACTTC.

This chain connects TRBV3-1 to TRBJ1-3; D not certain. Between the trimmed V and J ends, which lost 4 bases and 2 bases, there was a span of 6 bases. This CDR3 spans 13 amino acids. The germline gives CDR1 LGHDT, CDR2 YNNKEL (reference sequence). Here the CDR3 DNA reads TGTGCCAGCAGCCTGGATCCTGGAAACACCATATATTTT. This translates into CASSLDPGNTIYF.

The genes are TRBV18 and TRBJ2-5; D is unclear. There are 14 residues in the CDR3. In germline, CDR1 is KGHSH, CDR2 LQKENI. V lost 2 bases and J 4 bases, leaving 11 bases between the germline ends. The CDR3 loop reads CASSPRVPGETQYF. As DNA, the CDR3 is TGTGCCAGCTCACCAAGGGTACCCGGAGAGACCCAGTACTTC.

Comment on this clonotype: A junction boundary mismatches the germline segment, possibly from a read error. CDR3 region: CASSFSSSADTQYF. The CDR3 DNA sequence: TGCGCCAGCAGCTTTTCCAGTAGCGCAGATACGCAGTATTTT. The V call is TRBV7-9, the J call TRBJ2-3, with a weak D call TRBD2 (5 bases). This CDR3 is built from 14 residues. Germline assignment: CDR1 SEHNR and CDR2 FQNEAQ (reference sequence).

The J gene is TRBJ2-7, the V gene TRBV20-1, with unresolved D. V was shortened by 6 bases and J by 2 bases, with 17 bases between the two germline ends. Germline-derived CDR1 and CDR2 are DFQATT and SNEGSKA (reference sequence). This CDR3 is built from 14 residues. The CDR3 here is CSASPPAATYEQYF. The CDR3 DNA is TGCAGTGCAAGCCCACCCGCAGCTACCTACGAGCAGTACTTC.

This clonotype came up a few times. The V gene is TRBV29-1, the J gene TRBJ2-7, with D uncertain. Germline V gives CDR1 SQVTM, CDR2 ANQGSEA. V lost 7 bases and J 3 bases, leaving 22 bases between the germline ends. There are 15 residues in the CDR3. The CDR3 reads CSATHGRETNYEQYF. The CDR3 DNA sequence: TGCAGCGCTACCCATGGCCGAGAAACAAACTACGAGCAGTACTTC.

This clonotype was picked up a small number of times. This rearrangement joins TRBV14 to TRBJ2-7; 7 bases map to TRBD1. CDR1 and CDR2 (germline): SGHDN, FVKESK. V lost 6 bases and J lost 2; bases outside the gene matches: 4. The CDR3 spans 13 residues. The CDR3 bases are TGTGCCAGCAGGCGACAGGGACCCTACGAGCAGTACTTC. Its protein product is CASRRQGPYEQYF.

This clonotype has only a few counts. For the CDR3, the DNA is TGCAGCGTCAGGGAGGAATCCTACACTGAAGCTTTCTTT. Translated: CSVREESYTEAFF. The J gene is TRBJ1-1, the V gene TRBV29-1; a weak D match, TRBD1 (5 bases). CDR3 length: 13 residues. V gave up 6 bases and J gave up 3 bases, with 14 bases separating them. Germline assignment: CDR1 SQVTM and CDR2 ANQGSEA.

The sample holds a few counts of this clonotype. The V gene is TRBV20-1, the J gene TRBJ2-1; D tentatively reads TRBD1 or TRBD2 (5 bases each). The closer fit of TRBJ2-7 to the DNA end suggests the J call may be wrong. CDR1 DFQATT and CDR2 SNEGSKA come from the germline V gene (reference sequence). The CDR3 totals 15 residues. The CDR3 coding sequence is TGCAGTGCTCTAGACGTGGGACCTCCACATTACGAGCAGTACTTC. It codes for CSALDVGPPHYEQYF.

The chain employs TRBV12-3 or TRBV12-4 and TRBJ1-2; a possible D gene is TRBD1 (5 bases). V was cut by 6 bases and J by 1 base, with 18 bases left in between. This CDR3 spans 16 amino acids. CDR3 residues: CASSRGAGNFNYGYTF. The CDR3 region has the DNA TGTGCCAGCAGCCGAGGGGCAGGGAACTTTAACTATGGCTACACCTTC.

This clonotype was found a few times. The chain uses TRBV21-1 and TRBJ1-1. TRBV21-1 is an annotated pseudogene. The CDR3 covers 11 residues. In DNA, the CDR3 is TGTGCCAGCAGCAAAAACAGCGAAGCTTTCTTT. The encoded protein is CASSKNSEAFF.

The CDR3 DNA follows: TGTGCCAGCAGCTTGGTATCGGGGGATCACTATGGCTACACCTTC. Translating it yields CASSLVSGDHYGYTF. The J gene is TRBJ1-2, the V gene TRBV5-6, with a tentative D call TRBD1 (5 bases). Trimming took off 0 bases at V and 3 bases at J, with 12 bases between the two ends. The length of the CDR3 is 15 residues. CDR1 and CDR2 (germline): SGHDT, YYEEEE.

In this sample, this clonotype turned up once. The chain couples TRBV5-1 to TRBJ1-1; 8 positions match TRBD1. CDR1 SGHRS and CDR2 YFSETQ come from the germline V gene. The junction had 7 bases not matched to a gene; V was cut back by 6 bases and J by 0 bases. This CDR3 is built from 15 residues. The CDR3 sequence: CASNGQGRMNTEAFF. In nucleotides, the CDR3 is TGCGCCAGCAACGGACAGGGAAGAATGAACACTGAAGCTTTCTTT.

In regard to this clonotype: One junction end disagrees with the germline gene, perhaps due to a read error. The rearrangement uses TRBV9 and TRBJ1-1; D remains unclear. The CDR3 is 16 amino acids. Looked up from germline, CDR1 is SGDLS and CDR2 is YYNGEE. The CDR3 protein is CASSAPGTRSVGETFF. CDR3 bases: TGTGCCAGCAGCGCCCCCGGTACAAGGTCGGTCGGTGAAACTTTCTTT.

The V and J genes are TRBV18 and TRBJ2-3, with 8 bases aligning to TRBD1. This CDR3 contains 15 residues. The J segment lost 6 bases and the V segment lost 1 base, leaving 6 bases of the junction unmatched. Germline loops: CDR1 KGHSH, CDR2 LQKENI. CDR3 region: CASSPQHRGADTQYF. The CDR3 DNA reads as TGTGCCAGCTCACCACAGCACAGGGGGGCGGATACGCAGTATTTT.

This clonotype was seen a handful of times. V usage is TRBV6-5 and J usage is TRBJ2-7; TRBD1 agrees at 7 bases. Germline CDR1 and CDR2: MNHEY and SVGAGI. V shed 5 bases and J 5 bases; nucleotides not matched to a gene: 9. This CDR3 has 14 residues. The CDR3 region is CASSPDRVGNEQYF. The DNA for the CDR3 is TGTGCCAGCAGTCCCGACAGGGTAGGGAACGAGCAGTACTTC.

This clonotype turned up a few times. The V gene is TRBV7-9, the J gene TRBJ2-7; TRBD2 matches at 8 bases. J was trimmed by 5 bases and V by 4 bases; bases with no gene match: 10. Germline assignment: CDR1 SEHNR and CDR2 FQNEAQ (reference sequence). The CDR3 has 15 amino acids. The CDR3 sequence: CASSSVGLAENEQYF. The CDR3 DNA reads TGTGCCAGCAGCTCTGTCGGACTAGCTGAGAACGAGCAGTACTTC. The variable domain in full, with the rest retrieved from reference TRBV7-9 and TRBJ2-7, is DTGVSQNPRHKITKRGQNVTFRCDPISEHNRLYWYRQTLGQGPEFLTYFQNEAQLEKSRLLSDRFSAERPKGSFSTLEIQRTEQGDSAMYLCASSSVGLAENEQYFGPGTRLTVT.

This clonotype has at least ten counts. The V and J genes are TRBV20-1 and TRBJ2-2, with a weak D call TRBD1 (6 bases). Germline V gives CDR1 DFQATT, CDR2 SNEGSKA (reference sequence). The CDR3 extends over 16 amino acids. Trimming pared 0 bases from V and 4 bases from J, leaving 15 bases between. This chain's CDR3 is CSARDSRQGITGELFF. In DNA, the CDR3 is TGCAGTGCTAGAGATTCACGGCAGGGGATCACCGGGGAGCTGTTTTTT.

CDR3 nucleotide sequence: TGCAGTGCCATGGGGACAGCTGGCTACACCTTC. This gives the protein CSAMGTAGYTF. The chain carries TRBV20-1 and TRBJ1-2; 7 nucleotides match TRBD1. With V trimmed by 6 bases and J by 7 bases, 5 bases remained unmatched. The CDR3 contains 11 residues. In germline, CDR1 is DFQATT, CDR2 SNEGSKA (reference sequence).

This clonotype was picked up a small number of times. At one boundary the junction diverges from the germline segment, which might be a read error. The chain carries TRBV27 and TRBJ2-5; either TRBD1 or TRBD2 may supply D (7 bases each). The J call is doubtful: the DNA matches TRBJ2-1 better. The CDR3 covers 13 residues. Per the germline V gene, CDR1 is MNHEY and CDR2 is SMNVEV (reference sequence). The CDR3 nucleotides read TGTGCCAGCAGTATATCAGGGGGGGATGAGCAGTTCTTC. Translating gives CASSISGGDEQFF.

This clonotype occurred a few times. The chain joins TRBV5-5 to TRBJ2-1; D is possibly TRBD2 (5 bases). The CDR3 has 13 residues. The V end lost 4 bases, the J end lost 7 bases, and 12 bases lay between the germline ends. The germline V gene encodes CDR1 SGHKS and CDR2 YYEKEE (reference sequence). CDR3 sequence (DNA): TGTGCCAGCAGCATACTAGACCCGAATGAGCAGTTCTTC. Translating gives CASSILDPNEQFF.